This is a list of T cell receptor beta chains from one sample in a study of blood T cell repertoires in COVID-19. This table comes from immunoSEQ multiplex PCR, and its TCRdb copy is limited to in-frame clones, with some not included. This sample yields 30,000 to 40,000 clones, of which roughly four fifths are seen a single time; 41% belongs to the top ten. The sample consisted of peripheral blood. The origin of the receptors is an elderly man with active or convalescent COVID-19. CDR3s include the opening cysteine and the closing phenylalanine or tryptophan. The D gene is left open where the match is weak. Not all rows give a size; the values are once, few, many and, for expanded clones, a class.

TRBV6-2/TRBV6-3	TRBD1	.	TRBJ2-2	CASSGTGANTGELFF	TGTGCCAGCAGTGGGACAGGCGCGAACACCGGGGAGCTGTTTTTT
TRBV5-1	.	few	TRBJ2-5	CASAFNLRKETQYF	TGCGCCAGCGCTTTCAACCTTAGAAAAGAGACCCAGTACTTC
TRBV18	TRBD1	.	TRBJ1-1	CASSPSTGMNTEAFF	TGTGCCAGCTCACCATCGACAGGGATGAACACTGAAGCTTTCTTT
TRBV10-3	.	few	TRBJ1-1	CAISESGAEAFF	TGTGCCATCAGTGAGTCGGGAGCTGAAGCTTTCTTT
TRBV20-1	TRBD1	.	TRBJ2-3	CSADRGDTQYF	TGCAGTGCTGACAGGGGAGATACGCAGTATTTT
TRBV28	TRBD2	.	TRBJ2-1	CASMPLAGPFIEQFF	TGTGCCAGCATGCCCCTAGCGGGACCTTTTATCGAGCAGTTCTTC
TRBV3-1/TRBV3-2	TRBD2	.	TRBJ2-1	CASSHWGGLAGAVTYNEQFF	TGTGCCAGCAGCCATTGGGGGGGACTAGCGGGAGCCGTGACCTACAATGAGCAGTTCTTC
TRBV28	TRBD2	few	TRBJ2-7	CASYPSGFSYEQYF	TGTGCCAGCTACCCTAGCGGGTTCTCCTACGAGCAGTACTTC
TRBV5-1	.	.	TRBJ1-3	CASRNTGNTIYF	TGCGCCAGCAGAAATACTGGAAACACCATATATTTT
TRBV4-3	.	.	TRBJ2-7	CASSQEGGGEQYF	TGCGCCAGCAGCCAAGAGGGAGGTGGGGAGCAGTACTTC
TRBV11-2	.	.	TRBJ1-1	CASSLGGVGAFF	TGTGCCAGCAGTTTAGGGGGGGTCGGGGCTTTCTTT
TRBV3-1/TRBV3-2	TRBD1	.	TRBJ1-2	CASSQPTKTRDRGRRGYTF	TGTGCCAGCAGCCAACCGACTAAAACTAGGGACAGGGGGAGGAGAGGCTACACCTTC
TRBV3-1/TRBV3-2	.	few	TRBJ2-1	CASSQVGRGVNEQFF	TGTGCCAGCAGCCAAGTAGGCAGGGGTGTGAATGAGCAGTTCTTC
TRBV30	.	few	TRBJ1-2	CAYSRRANYGYTF	TGTGCCTACTCTAGGAGGGCTAACTATGGCTACACCTTC
TRBV6-5	TRBD1	.	TRBJ1-1	CATMGQGNTEAFF	TGTGCCACCATGGGACAGGGGAACACTGAAGCTTTCTTT
TRBV7-9	TRBD1	few	TRBJ1-1	CASSPRQGASTEAFF	TGTGCCAGCAGTCCCCGACAGGGGGCAAGCACTGAAGCTTTCTTT
TRBV5-1	.	.	TRBJ2-3	CASSLIITDTQYF	TGCGCCAGCAGCTTGATCATTACAGATACGCAGTATTTT
TRBV5-1	.	.	TRBJ2-5	CARLDSVTSDQYF	TGCGCCAGACTAGATTCAGTTACGAGCGACCAGTACTTC
TRBV6-2/TRBV6-3	TRBD1	.	TRBJ1-1	CASSTDRERGTEAFF	TGTGCCAGCAGTACTGACAGGGAGAGAGGGACTGAAGCTTTCTTT
TRBV14	.	.	TRBJ1-3	CASSLTGMSSGNTIYF	TGTGCCAGCAGCCTTACAGGGATGAGCTCTGGAAACACCATATATTTT
TRBV5-6	.	.	TRBJ1-2	CASSFDRSNYGYTF	TGTGCCAGCAGCTTTGACAGGAGTAACTATGGCTACACCTTC
TRBV9	.	few	TRBJ2-7	CASRRDESSYEQYF	TGTGCCAGCAGGAGAGATGAAAGCTCCTACGAGCAGTACTTC
TRBV5-5	.	.	TRBJ1-6	CASSLERNSPLHF	TGTGCCAGCAGCTTGGAGAGGAATTCACCCCTCCACTTT
TRBV7-2	.	.	TRBJ2-2	CASSLVAGLGTGELFF	TGTGCCAGCAGCTTAGTTGCGGGATTAGGGACCGGGGAGCTGTTTTTT
TRBV7-2	TRBD1	.	TRBJ1-4	CASSPGQGPEKLFF	TGTGCCAGCAGCCCAGGACAGGGGCCCGAAAAACTGTTTTTT
TRBV3-1/TRBV3-2	TRBD1	.	TRBJ2-6	CASSQRPMLQGASGANVLTF	TGTGCCAGCAGCCAAAGGCCCATGCTCCAGGGGGCGTCTGGGGCCAACGTCCTGACTTTC
TRBV27	.	.	TRBJ2-7	CASSLRRTDIYEQYF	TGTGCCAGCAGTCTCCGCAGGACAGATATCTACGAGCAGTACTTC
TRBV9	TRBD1	.	TRBJ2-6	CASSRQGTGANVLTF	TGTGCCAGCAGCAGACAGGGGACTGGGGCCAACGTCCTGACTTTC
TRBV27	TRBD2	.	TRBJ2-1	CASSLLTSGRPNEQFF	TGTGCCAGCAGTTTACTTACTAGCGGGAGACCGAATGAGCAGTTCTTC
TRBV27	.	.	TRBJ2-1	CASSLSPDPRSSGDYNEQFF	TGTGCCAGCAGTTTAAGTCCAGACCCCCGGTCGAGCGGAGACTACAATGAGCAGTTCTTC
TRBV6-1	.	.	TRBJ1-2	CASSESALGAGYTF	TGTGCCAGCAGTGAATCTGCCCTGGGGGCTGGCTACACCTTC
TRBV19	.	.	TRBJ2-3	CASGQGVPDTQYF	TGTGCCAGTGGTCAAGGGGTACCAGATACGCAGTATTTT
TRBV29-1	TRBD1	.	TRBJ1-4	CSVEATGFDEKLFF	TGCAGCGTTGAGGCGACAGGGTTTGATGAAAAACTGTTTTTT
TRBV7-9	.	.	TRBJ1-2	CASSPGVYGYTF	TGTGCCAGCAGCCCCGGGGTTTATGGCTACACCTTC
TRBV2	.	.	TRBJ2-5	CASSPLETQYF	TGTGCCAGCAGCCCCCTAGAGACCCAGTACTTC